This T cell receptor (beta chain) was identified in a study of blood T cell repertoires in COVID-19. Across the whole study: T cells, B-cell-depleted T cells, or PBMCs provided the cDNA or gDNA that served as material.

In the study's own analysis: Cell counts per sample came from amplifying reference gene primers. The assay was immunoSEQ multiplex PCR, and TCRdb's table has in-frame clones only and misses some. V and J calls and clone size come straight from that table; D and trimming were deduced from the DNA. This table has a few hundred thousand clones, 70% to 90% appearing once. The sequenced sample was peripheral blood. The sequence came from a woman aged 45-59 years with COVID-19, enrolled during active disease.

Here the CDR3 DNA reads TGTGCCAGCAGCATGGTGGTGCAGGATACGCAGTATTTT. It codes for CASSMVVQDTQYF. V and J are TRBV7-2 and TRBJ2-3, with unresolved D. V shed 5 bases and J shed 6 bases, with 12 bases lying between them. Germline CDR1 is SGHTA and CDR2 is FQGNSA. The CDR3 runs 13 residues.